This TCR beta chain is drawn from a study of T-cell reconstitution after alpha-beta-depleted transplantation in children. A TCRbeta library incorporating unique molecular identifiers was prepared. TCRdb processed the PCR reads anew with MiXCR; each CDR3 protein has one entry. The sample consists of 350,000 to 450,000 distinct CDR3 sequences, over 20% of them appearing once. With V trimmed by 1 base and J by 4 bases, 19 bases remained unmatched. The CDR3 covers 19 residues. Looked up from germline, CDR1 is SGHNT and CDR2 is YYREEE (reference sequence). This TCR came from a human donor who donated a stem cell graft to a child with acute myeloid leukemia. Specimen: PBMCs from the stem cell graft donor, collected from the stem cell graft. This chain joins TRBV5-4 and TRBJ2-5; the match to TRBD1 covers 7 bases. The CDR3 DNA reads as TGTGCCAGCAGCTTGACAGGGGAAGTGTTTGGGGCTAAGGTAGAGACCCAGTACTTC. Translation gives CASSLTGEVFGAKVETQYF. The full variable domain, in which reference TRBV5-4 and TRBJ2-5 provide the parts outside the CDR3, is ETGVTQSPTHLIKTRGQQVTLRCSSQSGHNTVSWYQQALGQGPQFIFQYYREEENGRGNFPPRFSGLQFPNYSSELNVNALELDDSALYLCASSLTGEVFGAKVETQYFGPGTRLLVL.